Below, 5 T cell receptor beta chains from the same sample are listed, as sequenced in a study of vaccination effects on CD4 cells after COVID-19. Subsequent to a culture period of nine to ten days, CD4+ T cells were isolated. As their vaccination, participants received two doses of either BNT162b2 or mRNA-1273. These receptors are not linked to any known antigen. Sequencing used immunoSEQ multiplex PCR; TCRdb keeps in-frame clones, though not all of them. Among approximately 57,000 clones listed, nearly 80% were seen once. Sequenced here: CD4+ T cells from PBMCs cultured without peptide, sampled after COVID-19 vaccination. These receptors were collected from a human donor who received a COVID-19 vaccine.

V and J are TRBV4-2 and TRBJ2-1, with 7 bases lining up with TRBD1. Germline trimming cut 1 base from V and 3 bases from J; bases unmatched to any gene: 3. Germline loops: CDR1 LGHNA, CDR2 YNFKEQ. The CDR3 is made up of 15 amino acids. The CDR3 coding sequence is TGTGCCAGCAGCCAAGCAGGACAGGACTACAATGAGCAGTTCTTC. This gives the protein CASSQAGQDYNEQFF.

J is TRBJ1-1 and V is TRBV5-1; 9 positions match TRBD1. J gave up 2 bases and V 4 bases, and 3 bases lay outside the gene matches. This CDR3 has 14 amino acids. Germline CDR1 and CDR2: SGHRS and YFSETQ. The CDR3 DNA reads as TGCGCCAGCAGCCCGGACAGGGGAAACACTGAAGCTTTCTTT. As protein: CASSPDRGNTEAFF.

This sequence joins TRBV5-6 and TRBJ1-1; D perhaps matches TRBD1 (5 bases). CDR3 length: 18 residues. V was cut by 4 bases and J by 0 bases, with 22 bases left in between. CDR1 SGHDT and CDR2 YYEEEE come from the germline V gene. The CDR3 region is CASSPQGTWIRMNTEAFF. CDR3 in DNA: TGTGCCAGCAGCCCCCAGGGAACATGGATCCGCATGAACACTGAAGCTTTCTTT.

The chain uses TRBV30 and TRBJ1-6, with 10 positions matching TRBD1. Looked up from germline, CDR1 is GTSNPN and CDR2 is SVGIG (reference sequence). V lost 4 bases, J lost 0 bases, and 6 bases stayed unmatched. This CDR3 spans 17 amino acids. The CDR3 protein is CAWIGDRGSSYNSPLHF. In DNA form, the CDR3 reads TGTGCCTGGATAGGGGACAGGGGAAGCTCCTATAATTCACCCCTCCACTTT.

This clone showed up just once. The chain uses TRBV3-1 (or the pseudogene TRBV3-2) and TRBJ2-1; D uncertain. The germline CDR1 and CDR2 sequences are LGHDT and YNNKEL (reference sequence). V gave up 6 bases and J gave up 4 bases, with 7 bases separating them. The CDR3 is 12 amino acids. CDR3 protein: CASSRYYNEQFF. The DNA for the CDR3 is TGTGCCAGCAGTCGCTATTACAATGAGCAGTTCTTC.